Sequencing of this T cell receptor (beta chain) was carried out in a study of blood T cell repertoires in COVID-19. As for the study in general: Sample material is recorded as cDNA or gDNA derived from T cells, B-cell-depleted T cells, or PBMCs.

Trimming shortened V by 5 bases and J by 0 bases, and 19 bases separated the two germline ends. The CDR3 has 17 residues. Germline V gives CDR1 LNHDA, CDR2 SQIVND (reference sequence). Clinical history as reported by participants underpinned cohort assignment. Cohort 3 recovery required two negative PCRs, clearance, or symptom resolution. In the original workflow: Estimation of nucleated cell counts was performed using reference gene primer amplification. Libraries were prepared by immunoSEQ multiplex PCR; TCRdb keeps only in-frame clonotypes and omits some of them. D and trimming come from the DNA, and the V and J calls and clone size come from that table. Among 150,000 to 200,000 clones listed, 80% to 90% were seen once.

The sequencing input was PBMCs or T cells enriched from blood (not recorded which). The chain couples TRBV19 to TRBJ1-2, with D maybe TRBD1 (6 bases). The source is a woman in her late teens or twenties who had recovered from COVID-19. CDR3: CASSPDSPSLPNYGYTF. The CDR3 DNA is TGTGCCAGTAGTCCGGACAGTCCGTCGTTACCTAACTATGGCTACACCTTC.